Given below is one TCR beta chain in context. Its antigen remains unidentified. Qualities for individual bases were not recorded, and no much larger clone is one base off. Preparation of the library involved the immunoSEQ multiplex PCR assay. RNA was extracted from all samples and reverse transcribed into cDNA as template for TCR sequencing. First-strand cDNA was synthesized using SuperScript III with a 2:1 mix of oligo-dT and random hexamers. Amplification bias was assessed with a synthetic immune receptor repertoire, and residual bias was removed computationally. Processing in the source paper ran as follows. After raw reads were preprocessed to remove errors, the CDR3 was defined following IMGT conventions as running from the conserved cysteine to phenylalanine. Clonality was computed as 1 minus the Shannon entropy, with the entropy normalized by log2 of the number of productive unique TCRs. Scalp TCRbeta sequences were cross-referenced with sorted blood CD4 and CD8 repertoires so that the CD4 or CD8 identity of scalp clones could be inferred. Drawn from immuneACCESS, this table holds only the in-frame rearrangements with V and J called that TCRdb kept. Clones are partly lost; checked studies trace under half to an unresolved V gene and leave the rest unexplained. Clone size and the V and J calls come from that table; the DNA yielded D and trimming. This sample comprises around 100,000 clones, roughly half of them detected only once. The top ten clones comprise about 9% of the sample.

After PBMCs were isolated by density centrifugation and stained for CD3, CD4 and CD8, a FACSAria was used to sort CD4+ and CD8+ T cells. Unaffected controls provided scalp biopsies and blood samples. The data originate from a study of CD8+ T cells in alopecia areata listed by TCRdb under 2018. About the study as a whole: In both human patients and the C3H/HeJ mouse model, the study applied high-throughput TCRbeta sequencing to look at T cell clonal expansion in alopecia areata. Scalp clonality was compared across normal scalp (n=4), patchy alopecia areata scalp (n=8), and alopecia totalis/universalis scalp (n=8). RNA was extracted with the PAXgene miRNA kit for fixed scalp, the miRNeasy kit for PBMCs, and the RNeasy kit for mouse skin. immunoSEQ multiplex PCR using 35 Vbeta forward primers and 13 Jbeta reverse primers was used to amplify TCRbeta CDR3 regions. Human TCRbeta sequencing covered scalp tissue and sorted CD4+ and CD8+ peripheral blood T cells from patchy and totalis/universalis alopecia areata patients and healthy controls.

What the study reported, not specific to this receptor: Unlike mouse skin, where gammadelta T cells dominate, normal human skin contains resident alphabeta T cells that get sequenced too, which complicates analysis of the scalp TCR repertoire. Compared with normal scalp, lesional scalp had higher clonality and more expanded CD8+ clones, particularly in alopecia totalis/universalis, a pattern that suggests antigenic drive. Shared TCR sequences between patients were less evident than in mice, which may be partly attributable to HLA diversity in the patient population.

The CDR3 holds 14 amino acids from the cysteine to the phenylalanine. Only the CDR3 part of the read is kept: 42 bases, read in frame from the first base. Trimming removed 1 base from V and 0 bases from J, leaving 7 bases between the germline ends. CDR1 and CDR2 are drawn from the germline V gene: SGDLS, YYNGEE. The sequenced material came from CD4+ T cells sorted from blood. The chain is made from TRBV9 and TRBJ1-1, with no reliable assignment of the D segment. This receptor was obtained from a human donor in good health. The base sequence is TGTGCCAGCAGCGTAAGGTCTCTGAACACTGAAGCTTTCTTT. It is translated as CASSVRSLNTEAFF. Extended through the reference TRBV9 and TRBJ1-1 proteins, this CDR3 yields the full variable domain: DSGVTQTPKHLITATGQRVTLRCSPRSGDLSVYWYQQSLDQGLQFLIQYYNGEERAKGNILERFSAQQFPDLHSELNLSSLELGDSALYFCASSVRSLNTEAFFGQGTRLTVV.